This TCR beta chain was retrieved from a study of T cells in Graves' hyperthyroidism and ophthalmopathy. Findings and caveats of the study: From stable hyperthyroidism, ophthalmopathy was set apart by a 13 V-J model.

As regards this clonotype: The antigen is undetermined.

Trimming shortened V by 8 bases and J by 6 bases, and 19 bases separated the two germline ends. CDR1 and CDR2 from the germline V gene are SNHLY and FYNNEI. The CDR3 loop spans 14 amino acids. Amplification of TCR beta CDR3 regions used RNA as the template. During a first-round RT-PCR of the TCR CDR3, the HTBI primer set was used. In TCRdb, the multiplex PCR reads were re-called with MiXCR into one record per CDR3 protein. The table shows roughly 710,000 distinct CDR3 sequences, with roughly 32% occurring only once. The receptor's source is a woman in her forties with Graves' hyperthyroidism. Source material: blood. The chain joins TRBV2 to TRBJ1-1, with D hard to call. CDR3 residues: CASSVGHVKPEAFF. For the CDR3, the DNA is TGTGCCAGCTCGGTGGGCCATGTTAAACCTGAAGCTTTCTTT.